This T cell receptor beta chain was identified in a study of patients and donors after allogeneic stem cell transplantation. Germline loops: CDR1 MNHEY, CDR2 SVGEGT. This CDR3 is built from 15 residues. V dropped 2 bases and J dropped 4; count of bases not matched to a gene: 5. This clonotype was detected a few times. TCRdb re-called the RT-PCR reads with MiXCR, one entry per CDR3 protein. The sample records over 400,000 distinct CDR3 sequences, 15% to 20% being singletons. The source is a human donor who was either an allogeneic HSCT recipient or a stem cell or donor lymphocyte infusion donor (not recorded which). It is not recorded whose cells these are; they may come from a transplant donor. The specimen was blood, either unsorted or a sorted T cell fraction (not recorded which). The rearrangement joins TRBV6-2 or TRBV6-3 to TRBJ2-1, with 7 bases matching TRBD1. DNA for the CDR3: TGTGCCAGCAGTTACGAAACGACAGGGTACAATGAGCAGTTCTTC. Translation gives CASSYETTGYNEQFF.